The 15 T cell receptor beta chains reported below all come from one sample, sequenced in a study of OX40 agonist ivuxolimab in advanced cancers. The protocol was immunoSEQ multiplex PCR, while the TCRdb copy is restricted to in-frame clones and leaves out a portion. The sample shows about 37,000 clones, around 85% of them seen only once. Source: CD4+ or CD8+ T cells sorted from blood, taken in a trial of the OX40 agonist ivuxolimab. These receptors all come from an adult with an advanced solid tumor such as melanoma, head and neck, liver or kidney cancer.

This clone was detected a few times. The chain has TRBV5-1 and TRBJ1-4; D is unresolved. Germline V gene lookup returns CDR1 SGHRS and CDR2 YFSETQ. The CDR3 spans 12 residues. The ends were cut back, 0 bases at V and 8 bases at J, with 5 bases in the middle. The chain's CDR3 is CASSLVGEKLFF. DNA of the CDR3: TGCGCCAGCAGCTTGGTTGGCGAAAAACTGTTTTTT.

In the case of this clone: Distinct nucleotide sequences in the sample also encode this CDR3. This chain's CDR3 is CASSRDRGAYEQYF. The CDR3 DNA is TGCGCCAGCAGCCGGGATAGGGGGGCCTACGAGCAGTACTTC. The chain links TRBV4-1 to TRBJ2-7; the D gene could be TRBD1 or TRBD2 (6 bases each). CDR3 length: 14 amino acids. The V and J ends lost 4 bases and 2 bases respectively, with 12 bases between them. Germline V gene sequence: CDR1 MGHRA, CDR2 YSYEKL.

The chain combines TRBV29-1 with TRBJ2-5; the D is unclear. CDR3 length: 12 residues. The germline V and J ends were trimmed by 7 bases and 6 bases, with 15 bases remaining between them. Per germline, CDR1 SQVTM and CDR2 ANQGSEA. The CDR3 sequence: CSAAAQGQTQYF. The CDR3 nucleotides are TGCAGCGCGGCTGCCCAAGGGCAGACCCAGTACTTC. Combining the CDR3 with reference TRBV29-1 and TRBJ2-5 gives the whole variable domain SAVISQKPSRDICQRGTSLTIQCQVDSQVTMMFWYRQQPGQSLTLIATANQGSEATYESGFVIDKFPISRPNLTFSTLTVSNMSPEDSSIYLCSAAAQGQTQYFGPGTRLLVL.

The chain combines TRBV9 with TRBJ2-7; 11 nucleotides align to TRBD2. Trimming at V came to 0 bases and at J to 3 bases, leaving 2 bases not matched to a gene. This CDR3 contains 15 residues. Looked up from germline, CDR1 is SGDLS and CDR2 is YYNGEE. Here the CDR3 DNA reads TGTGCCAGCAGCGTAGCCGGACTAGCGGGCTACGAGCAGTACTTC. Protein sequence: CASSVAGLAGYEQYF.

The chain has TRBV10-2 and TRBJ2-3; the D call may be TRBD1 or TRBD2 (5 bases each). Trimming took off 4 bases at V and 2 bases at J, with 13 bases between the two ends. Per germline, CDR1 WSHSY and CDR2 SAAADI. CDR3 length equals 15 residues. DNA of the CDR3: TGCGCCAGCAGTGCGCAGGGAGAGGACACAGATACGCAGTATTTT. Its protein product is CASSAQGEDTDTQYF.

The rearrangement uses TRBV7-6 and TRBJ1-5; the D is unclear. There are 15 residues in the CDR3. Trimming took 2 bases from V and 2 from J, leaving 10 bases between them. Per the germline V gene, CDR1 is SGHVS and CDR2 is FNYEAQ. CDR3 loop: CASSLFAGGNQPQHF. The CDR3 DNA sequence: TGTGCCAGCAGCTTATTTGCGGGCGGCAATCAGCCCCAGCATTTT.

The rearrangement uses TRBV9 and TRBJ2-3; D not resolved. V lost 0 bases, J lost 0 bases, and 5 bases lay in between. The CDR3 has 14 residues. Germline CDR1 SGDLS, CDR2 YYNGEE. The CDR3 reads CASSVGDSTDTQYF. The CDR3 DNA follows: TGTGCCAGCAGCGTAGGAGACAGCACAGATACGCAGTATTTT. Variable domain in full (rest from reference TRBV9 and TRBJ2-3): DSGVTQTPKHLITATGQRVTLRCSPRSGDLSVYWYQQSLDQGLQFLIQYYNGEERAKGNILERFSAQQFPDLHSELNLSSLELGDSALYFCASSVGDSTDTQYFGPGTRLTVL.

The V gene is TRBV6-5, the J gene TRBJ1-2, with D hard to call. The CDR3 runs 12 residues. Trimming left V 7 bases short and J 5 bases short, with 11 bases between. Germline V gene lookup returns CDR1 MNHEY and CDR2 SVGAGI. In nucleotides, the CDR3 is TGTGCCAGCAAACAATTGGGTTATGGCTACACCTTC. It is translated as CASKQLGYGYTF.

This clone was seen a few times. The chain joins TRBV7-9 to TRBJ2-7; D assignment may be TRBD1 or TRBD2 (5 bases each). Trimming cost V 3 bases and J 5 bases, with 8 bases left between them. Germline CDR1 is SEHNR and CDR2 is FQNEAQ (reference sequence). The CDR3 is made up of 12 amino acids. The CDR3 DNA is TGTGCCAGCAGCTTGGGGGTCGACGAGCAGTACTTC. It codes for CASSLGVDEQYF.

CDR3: CASSLEDTVGDTQYF. The CDR3, as DNA: TGTGCCAGCAGCTTAGAGGACACGGTAGGAGATACGCAGTATTTT. The chain uses TRBV7-8 and TRBJ2-3, with D perhaps matching TRBD1 (5 bases). V was shortened by 1 base and J by 5 bases, with 13 bases between the two germline ends. This CDR3 contains 15 residues. Germline-derived CDR1 and CDR2 are SGHVS and FQNEAQ.

This clone was observed a single time. V is TRBV19 and J is TRBJ1-1; D possibly corresponds to TRBD1 (5 bases). Germline V CDR1 and CDR2: LNHDA, SQIVND (reference sequence). This CDR3 comprises 14 residues. The V gene lost 4 bases and the J gene lost 5 bases, with 14 bases spanning the gap. The CDR3 loop is CASSSQGGGTEAFF. CDR3 in DNA: TGTGCCAGTAGTAGTCAGGGAGGAGGTACTGAAGCTTTCTTT.

The chain is built from TRBV5-4 and TRBJ1-4, with D maybe TRBD1 (5 bases). The V gene lost 3 bases and the J gene lost 0 bases, with 6 bases spanning the gap. There are 14 residues in the CDR3. Germline V gives CDR1 SGHNT, CDR2 YYREEE (reference sequence). The CDR3 region is CASSSRATNEKLFF. The DNA of the CDR3 is TGTGCCAGCAGCTCCAGGGCAACTAATGAAAAACTGTTTTTT.

CDR3 amino acids: CASSLGQGNEKLFF. The DNA of the CDR3 is TGTGCCAGCAGCTTAGGGCAGGGTAATGAAAAACTGTTTTTT. This chain connects TRBV7-6 to TRBJ1-4, with D maybe TRBD1 (5 bases). CDR1 SGHVS and CDR2 FNYEAQ come from the germline V gene. The CDR3 is 14 amino acids. V was clipped by 1 base and J by 4 bases, with 7 bases between them. The full variable domain, with the rest looked up from reference TRBV7-6 and TRBJ1-4, is GAGVSQSPRYKVTKRGQDVALRCDPISGHVSLYWYRQALGQGPEFLTYFNYEAQQDKSGLPNDRFSAERPEGSISTLTIQRTEQRDSAMYRCASSLGQGNEKLFFGSGTQLSVL.

The CDR3 nucleotides are TGTGCCAGTAGCTGGAACGGGGCTTCAGGACGCGAGCAGTACTTC. This codes for CASSWNGASGREQYF. The chain recombines TRBV19 with TRBJ2-7; D might be TRBD1 or TRBD2, each matching 5 bases. Germline CDR1 reads LNHDA; CDR2 reads SQIVND (reference sequence). This CDR3 region has 15 residues. V was shortened by 6 bases and J by 6 bases, with 21 bases between the two germline ends.

The chain uses TRBV7-8 and TRBJ2-4; D remains unclear. The CDR3 loop spans 13 amino acids. CDR1 SGHVS and CDR2 FQNEAQ come from the germline V gene. The V gene lost 0 bases and the J gene lost 4 bases, with 4 bases spanning the gap. DNA for the CDR3: TGTGCCAGCAGCTTAGCTGGGAAAAACATTCAGTACTTC. Translated, it gives CASSLAGKNIQYF.